The T cell receptor (beta chain) described here comes from a study of T cell responses to AZD1222 COVID-19 vaccine. Study-level points and caveats: Recipients of two AZD1222 doses showed rising Spike-specific TCR breadth and depth. None of the repertoires were sampled until the peak T cell response had passed. Close to half of all spike-specific TCRs reportedly target regions of the variants that are unmutated. White British donors predominated, females outnumbered males, and clonal diversity was possibly underestimated.

Trimming cost V 1 base and J 5 bases, with 9 bases left between them. There are 14 residues in the CDR3. Germline V lookup: CDR1 SGHTA, CDR2 FQGTGA. Notes on this clone: Its target is unknown.

The table came from immunoSEQ multiplex PCR; TCRdb's copy has only in-frame clones and leaves some out. This sample has 120,000 to 150,000 clones, with approximately 90% found just once. The sequencing here drew on peripheral blood, taken on day 0 of AZD1222 vaccination. This sequence was found in an adult in good health. V and J are TRBV7-3 and TRBJ2-1; no reliable D call. CDR3 DNA: TGTGCCAGCAGCTTAAGCCAGAGTAACAATGAGCAGTTCTTC. Encoded protein: CASSLSQSNNEQFF.